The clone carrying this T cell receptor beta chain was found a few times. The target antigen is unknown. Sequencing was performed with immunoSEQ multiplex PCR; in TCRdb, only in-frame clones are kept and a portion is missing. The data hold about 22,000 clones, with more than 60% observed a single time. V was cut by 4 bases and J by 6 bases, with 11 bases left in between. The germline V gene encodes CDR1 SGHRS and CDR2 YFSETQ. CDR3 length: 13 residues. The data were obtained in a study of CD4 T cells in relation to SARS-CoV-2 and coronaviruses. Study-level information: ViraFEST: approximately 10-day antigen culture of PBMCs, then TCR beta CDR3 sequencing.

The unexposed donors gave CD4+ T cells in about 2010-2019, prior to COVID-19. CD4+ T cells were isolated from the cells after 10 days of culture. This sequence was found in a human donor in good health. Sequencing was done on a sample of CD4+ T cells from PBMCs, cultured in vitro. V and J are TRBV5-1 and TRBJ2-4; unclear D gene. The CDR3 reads CASSITDGNIQYF. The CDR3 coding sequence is TGCGCCAGCAGCATCACGGACGGAAACATTCAGTACTTC.